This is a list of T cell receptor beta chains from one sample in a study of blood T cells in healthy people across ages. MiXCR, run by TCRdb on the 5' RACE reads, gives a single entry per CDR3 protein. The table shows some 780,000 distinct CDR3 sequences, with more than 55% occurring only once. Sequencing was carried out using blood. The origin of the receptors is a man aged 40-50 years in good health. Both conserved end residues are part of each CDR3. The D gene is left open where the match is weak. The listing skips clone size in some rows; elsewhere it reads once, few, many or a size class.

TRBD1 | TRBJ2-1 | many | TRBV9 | TGTGCCAGCAGCGACCGGGACAGGGGTAGGAGGGGTGAGCAGTTCTTC | CASSDRDRGRRGEQFF
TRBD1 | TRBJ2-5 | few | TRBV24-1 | TGTGCCACCAGTGATAAGGGACAGGGATGGGGTGAGCAGTACTTC | CATSDKGQGWGEQYF
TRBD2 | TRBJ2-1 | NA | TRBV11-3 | TGTGCCAGCAGCCAGACTAGCGGGAATGAGCAGTTCTTC | CASSQTSGNEQFF
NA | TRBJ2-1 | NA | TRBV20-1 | TGCAGTGCTAGTTTAGTTTCTTACAATGAGCAGTTCTTC | CSASLVSYNEQFF
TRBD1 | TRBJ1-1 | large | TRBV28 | TGTGCCAGCAGTCGGCAGGGGGCAGGGAACACTGAAGCTTTCTTT | CASSRQGAGNTEAFF
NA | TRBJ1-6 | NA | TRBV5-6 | TGTGCCAGCAGCGTTTACCTCAAATTAGATTCACCCCTCCACTTT | CASSVYLKLDSPLHF
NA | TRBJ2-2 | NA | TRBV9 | TGTGCCAGCAGCGTAGCGGCAGACCAGAGTACCGGGGAGCTGTTTTTT | CASSVAADQSTGELFF
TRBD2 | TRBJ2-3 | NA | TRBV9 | TGTGCCAGCAGTCCTAGTGAGCGGGGGACAGATACGCAGTATTTT | CASSPSERGTDTQYF
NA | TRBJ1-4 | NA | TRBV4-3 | TGCGCCAGCAGCCAAGAAAAATCCAGGGTGGGAGCTAATGAAAAACTGTTTTTT | CASSQEKSRVGANEKLFF
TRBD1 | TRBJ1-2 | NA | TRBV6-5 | TGTGCCAGCAGGGGGACAGATTTAGGTGGCTACACCTTC | CASRGTDLGGYTF
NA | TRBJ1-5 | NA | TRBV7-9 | TGTGCCAGCAGGTGGGGGGATCAGCCCCAGCATTTT | CASRWGDQPQHF
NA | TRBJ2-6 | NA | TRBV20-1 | TGCAGTGCTACAAAATTTTCTGGGGCCAACGTCCTGACTTTC | CSATKFSGANVLTF
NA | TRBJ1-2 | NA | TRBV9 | TGTGCCAGCAGCGCCGATCTGGGTATCCATGGCTACACCTTC | CASSADLGIHGYTF
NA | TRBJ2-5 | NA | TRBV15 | TGTGCCACCAGCAGAGATCGGACAGCCCAAGAGACCCAGTACTTC | CATSRDRTAQETQYF
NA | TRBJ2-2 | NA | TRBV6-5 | TGTGCCACCAAAGGGCTATCCGCCGGGGAGCTGTTTTTT | CATKGLSAGELFF
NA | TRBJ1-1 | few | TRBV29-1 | TGCAGCGCCGGGGGGGGTTTAAGGACTGAAGCTTTCTTT | CSAGGGLRTEAFF
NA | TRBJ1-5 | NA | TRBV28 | TGTGCCAGCAGTACTCTCGGGGCAGGCAATCAGCCCCAGCATTTT | CASSTLGAGNQPQHF
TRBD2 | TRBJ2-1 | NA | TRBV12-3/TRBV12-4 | TGTGCCAGCAGCCCCCCGGGACTAGCACAGTTCTTC | CASSPPGLAQFF
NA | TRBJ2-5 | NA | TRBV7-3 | TGTGCCAGCAGCCCGGCCGGGGGTGAGACCCAGTACTTC | CASSPAGGETQYF
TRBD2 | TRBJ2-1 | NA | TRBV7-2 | TGTGCCAGCAGCCCTAGCGGGAGAAGCCACAATGAGCAGTTCTTC | CASSPSGRSHNEQFF
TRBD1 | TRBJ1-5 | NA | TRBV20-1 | TGCAGTGCTAGAGATCCCAACAGGGGGAGCAATCAGCCCCAGCATTTT | CSARDPNRGSNQPQHF
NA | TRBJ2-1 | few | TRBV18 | TGTGCCAGCTCACCCGAACTCAGGAATGAGCAGTTCTTC | CASSPELRNEQFF
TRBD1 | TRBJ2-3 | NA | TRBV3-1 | TGTGCCAGCAGCCAAATCCGGGACAGGGGCACAGATACGCAGTATTTT | CASSQIRDRGTDTQYF
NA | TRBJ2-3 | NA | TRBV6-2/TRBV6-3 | TGTGCCAGCAGTTACGATGGGATGATTACGCAGTATTTT | CASSYDGMITQYF
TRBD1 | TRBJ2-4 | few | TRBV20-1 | TGCAGTGCTAGAACGACAGGGGCGGTAGCCAAAAACATTCAGTACTTC | CSARTTGAVAKNIQYF
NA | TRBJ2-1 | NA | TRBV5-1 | TGCGCCAGCAGCACCGGGACGGCTAATGAGCAGTTCTTC | CASSTGTANEQFF
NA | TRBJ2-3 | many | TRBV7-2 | TGTGCCAGCAGCTGGGGCGCCGATACGCAGTATTTT | CASSWGADTQYF
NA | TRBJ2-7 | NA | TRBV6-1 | TGTGCCAGCGGGAGCTCTGGGTACTACGAGCAGTACTTC | CASGSSGYYEQYF
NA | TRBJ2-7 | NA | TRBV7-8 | TGTGCCAGCAGCCCCCGGGGGGCGGGACCCTGTGAGCAGTACTTC | CASSPRGAGPCEQYF
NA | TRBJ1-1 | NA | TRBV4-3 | TGCGCCAGCAGCCAGGGACTTAGCCCTGAAGCTTTCTTT | CASSQGLSPEAFF
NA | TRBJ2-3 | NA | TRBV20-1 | TGCAGTGCCGAGGGCCCAACAGATACGCAGTATTTT | CSAEGPTDTQYF
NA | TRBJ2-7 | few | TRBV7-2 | TGTGCCAGCAGCTTAGTCCCGACAGGCTACGAGCAGTACTTC | CASSLVPTGYEQYF
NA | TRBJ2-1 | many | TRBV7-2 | TGTGCCAGCAGCTTATACCCGCCCCAAGGCACTAGGACACTGTACAATGAGCAGTTCTTC | CASSLYPPQGTRTLYNEQFF
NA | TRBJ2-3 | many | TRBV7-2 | TGTGCCAGCAGCCCGCAGGGCACAGATACGCAGTATTTT | CASSPQGTDTQYF
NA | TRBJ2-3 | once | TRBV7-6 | TGTGCCAGCAGCTTAAGGCAGGCAGATACGCAGTATTTT | CASSLRQADTQYF
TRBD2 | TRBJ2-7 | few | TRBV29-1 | TGCAGCGTGCCATTTACTAGCGGGACTACCTACGAGCAGTACTTC | CSVPFTSGTTYEQYF